Given below is one T cell receptor (beta chain) in context. Its antigen is undetermined. Patients sequenced had flow cytometry evidence of CD8+CD57+ cell expansion. This entry comes from a study of CD8+CD57+ T cells in acquired aplastic anemia. Study findings and constraints: Patients and controls had in common 25 to 30 CD8+ CDR3 sequences. Patients did not significantly differ from controls in CD8+ Simpson's diversity.

CDR3 and TCR beta VDJ profiling relied on a genomic DNA template. From the reads, TCRdb called clonotypes with MiXCR, one entry per CDR3 protein. The sample consists of 150,000 to 200,000 distinct CDR3 sequences, roughly 50% of them appearing once. The sequencing sample was made of sorted CD4+, CD8+, or CD8+CD57+ T cells (not recorded which) from PBMCs. The source of this sequence is a human donor with aplastic anemia.

CDR3 coding DNA: TGCGCCAGCAGCGCGGGGGGGACAGCCTCTGGAAACACCATATATTTT. Protein sequence: CASSAGGTASGNTIYF. V and J are TRBV5-1 and TRBJ1-3, with TRBD1 matching 7 bases. The CDR3 runs 16 residues. CDR1 is SGHRS and CDR2 is YFSETQ in the germline V gene. The J segment lost 0 bases and the V segment lost 4 bases, leaving 7 bases of the junction unmatched.